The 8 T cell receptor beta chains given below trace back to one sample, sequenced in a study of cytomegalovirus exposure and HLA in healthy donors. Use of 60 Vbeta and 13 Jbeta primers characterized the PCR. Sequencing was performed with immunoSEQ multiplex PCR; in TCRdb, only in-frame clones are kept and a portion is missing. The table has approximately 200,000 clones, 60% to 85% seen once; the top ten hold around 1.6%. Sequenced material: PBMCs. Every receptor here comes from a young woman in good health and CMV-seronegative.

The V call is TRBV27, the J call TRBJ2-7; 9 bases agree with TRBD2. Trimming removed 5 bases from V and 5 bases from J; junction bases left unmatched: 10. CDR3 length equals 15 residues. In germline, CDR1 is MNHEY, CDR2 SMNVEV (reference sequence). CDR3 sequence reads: CASSLPSGNFHEQYF. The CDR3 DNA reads TGTGCCAGCAGTCTTCCTAGCGGGAACTTCCACGAGCAGTACTTC.

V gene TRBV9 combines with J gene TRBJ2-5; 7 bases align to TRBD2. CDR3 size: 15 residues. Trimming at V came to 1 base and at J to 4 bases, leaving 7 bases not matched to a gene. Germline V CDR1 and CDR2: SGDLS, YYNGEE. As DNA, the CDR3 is TGTGCCAGCAGCGTATGGGAGGGCCGGGGAGAGACCCAGTACTTC. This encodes CASSVWEGRGETQYF.

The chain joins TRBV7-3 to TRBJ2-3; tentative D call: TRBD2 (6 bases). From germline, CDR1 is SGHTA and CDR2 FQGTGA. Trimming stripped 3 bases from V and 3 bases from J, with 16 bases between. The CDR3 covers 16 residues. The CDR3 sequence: CASSFSGGYLTDTQYF. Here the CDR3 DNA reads TGTGCCAGCAGCTTTAGTGGAGGGTATTTAACAGATACGCAGTATTTT.

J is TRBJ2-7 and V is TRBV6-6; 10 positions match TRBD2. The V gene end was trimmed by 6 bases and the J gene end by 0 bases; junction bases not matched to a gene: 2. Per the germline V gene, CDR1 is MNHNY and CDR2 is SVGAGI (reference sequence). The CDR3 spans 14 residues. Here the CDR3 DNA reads TGTGCCAGCAGGAGCGGGAGGGCCTCCTACGAGCAGTACTTC. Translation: CASRSGRASYEQYF.

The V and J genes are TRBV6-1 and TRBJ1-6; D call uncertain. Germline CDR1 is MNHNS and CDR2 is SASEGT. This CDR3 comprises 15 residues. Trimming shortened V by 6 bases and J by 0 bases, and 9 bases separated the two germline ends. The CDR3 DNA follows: TGTGCCAGCAGCACCCGGAGCTCCTATAATTCACCCCTCCACTTT. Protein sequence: CASSTRSSYNSPLHF.

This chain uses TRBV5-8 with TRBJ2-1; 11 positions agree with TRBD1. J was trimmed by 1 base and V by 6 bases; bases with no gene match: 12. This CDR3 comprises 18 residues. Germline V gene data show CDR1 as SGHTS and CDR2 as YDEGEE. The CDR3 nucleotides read TGTGCCAGCAACCTCGGGTTGGGACAGGGGGGTTCCTACAATGAGCAGTTCTTC. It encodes CASNLGLGQGGSYNEQFF.

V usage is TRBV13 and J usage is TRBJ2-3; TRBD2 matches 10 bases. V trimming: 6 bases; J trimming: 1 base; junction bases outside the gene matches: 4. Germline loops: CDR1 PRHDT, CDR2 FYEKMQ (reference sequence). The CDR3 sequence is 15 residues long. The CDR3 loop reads CASRRTSGGTDTQYF. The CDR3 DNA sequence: TGTGCCAGCAGGCGGACTAGCGGCGGCACAGATACGCAGTATTTT.

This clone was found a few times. CDR3 DNA: TGTGCCGGTGACCCCGGGGGGGGGAAACTGTTTTTT. Protein product: CAGDPGGGKLFF. The V call is TRBV6-1, the J call TRBJ1-4; tentatively, D is TRBD1 (5 bases). There are 12 residues in the CDR3. Trimming shortened V by 11 bases and J by 11 bases, and 18 bases separated the two germline ends. Germline V gene lookup returns CDR1 MNHNS and CDR2 SASEGT.